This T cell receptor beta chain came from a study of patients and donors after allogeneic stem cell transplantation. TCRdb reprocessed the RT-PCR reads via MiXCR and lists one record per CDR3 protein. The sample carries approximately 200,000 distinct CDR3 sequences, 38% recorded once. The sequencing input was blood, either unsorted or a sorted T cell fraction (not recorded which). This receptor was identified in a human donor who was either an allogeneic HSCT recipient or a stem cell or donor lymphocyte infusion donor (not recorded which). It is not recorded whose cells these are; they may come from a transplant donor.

The CDR3 sequence: CASSRTGPYSNQPQHF. Written as DNA, the CDR3 is TGTGCCAGCAGTCGGACAGGACCATATAGCAATCAGCCCCAGCATTTT. J is TRBJ1-5 and V is TRBV27, with TRBD1 matching over 7 bases. CDR1 and CDR2 (germline): MNHEY, SMNVEV (reference sequence). The CDR3 is made up of 16 amino acids. J lost 0 bases, V lost 5 bases, and 7 bases had no gene match.